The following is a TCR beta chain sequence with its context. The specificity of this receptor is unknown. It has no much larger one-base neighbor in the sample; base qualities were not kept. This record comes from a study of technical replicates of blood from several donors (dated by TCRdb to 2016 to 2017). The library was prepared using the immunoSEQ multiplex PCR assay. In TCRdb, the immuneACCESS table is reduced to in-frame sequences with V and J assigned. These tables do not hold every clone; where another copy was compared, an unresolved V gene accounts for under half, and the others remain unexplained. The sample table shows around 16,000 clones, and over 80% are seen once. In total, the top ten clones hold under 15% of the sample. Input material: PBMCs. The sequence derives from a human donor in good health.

The CDR3 reads CAWSVSGQWGASTDTQYF. The bases are TGTGCCTGGAGTGTATCCGGCCAGTGGGGAGCGAGCACAGATACGCAGTATTTT. The V and J segments used are TRBV30 and TRBJ2-3; TRBD2 is a possible D gene, resting on 5 matching bases. According to the germline V gene (reference sequence), CDR1 reads GTSNPN and CDR2 reads SVGIG. The germline ends are 19 bases apart after V is trimmed by 0 bases and J by 0 bases. Spanning cysteine to phenylalanine, the CDR3 consists of 18 amino acids. Only the CDR3 part of the read is kept: 54 bases, read in frame from the first base. The entire variable domain, with the stretches around the CDR3 drawn from the reference TRBV30 and TRBJ2-3 proteins, is SQTIHQWPATLVQPVGSPLSLECTVEGTSNPNLYWYRQAAGRGLQLLFYSVGIGQISSEVPQNLSASRPQDRQFILSSKKLLLSDSGFYLCAWSVSGQWGASTDTQYFGPGTRLTVL.